The next 4 T cell receptor beta chains were all read from a single sample in a study of monozygotic twins with inflammatory bowel disease (dated by TCRdb to about 2019). The receptor library was made with 5' RACE. The listed sequencing device is Illumina HiSeq 2500. TCRdb reprocessed the public reads and reports one entry per CDR3 protein sequence, without DNA. This sample's table has entries for some 440,000 distinct CDR3 sequences. The ten largest account for more than 2% of the sample. The sequenced sample consisted of blood. These receptors originate from a human donor with ulcerative colitis or Crohn's disease, or a healthy co-twin of an affected twin (not recorded which).

This chain connects TRBV5-5 to TRBJ2-7; TCRdb reports TRBD1, a call that lacks DNA to check it against. Germline V gives CDR1 SGHKS, CDR2 YYEKEE (reference sequence). This CDR3 spans 14 amino acids. The CDR3 region is CASSLGQASTEQYF.

The rearrangement links TRBV20-1 to TRBJ1-1. Germline-derived CDR1 and CDR2 are DFQATT and SNEGSKA (reference sequence). The CDR3 totals 14 residues. CDR3 sequence: CSARDLSGLTEAFF.

The chain couples TRBV4-1 to TRBJ1-1. This CDR3 spans 14 amino acids. Germline assignment: CDR1 MGHRA and CDR2 YSYEKL. CDR3 amino acids: CASSQDRDFPEAFF.

The CDR3 here is CSGSGTSGSPDTQYF. This rearrangement joins TRBV29-1 to TRBJ2-3; TCRdb's D call of TRBD2 is untestable without DNA. Germline CDR1 reads SQVTM; CDR2 reads ANQGSEA. CDR3 length: 15 residues.